This is a list of T cell receptor beta chains from one sample in a study of graft-versus-host responses after intestinal transplantation. Generated by immunoSEQ multiplex PCR, the TCRdb table keeps only in-frame clones and is missing some. In the table there are under 90,000 clones, 92% of which are singletons. Material: PBMCs, obtained 98 days after intestinal transplantation. Receptors originate from a human patient who received an intestinal transplant, so some T cells may come from the graft donor. CDR3s include the opening cysteine and the closing phenylalanine or tryptophan. D genes are given only for firm matches. The size field is filled for only some rows; it gives once, few, many or a size class.

size: -; V: TRBV5-6; J: TRBJ2-4; D: -; CDR3: CASRGDKNIQYF; DNA: TGTGCCAGCAGGGGAGACAAAAACATTCAGTACTTC
size: -; V: TRBV27; J: TRBJ1-1; D: TRBD1; CDR3: CASRQGARVTEAFF; DNA: TGTGCCAGCAGGCAGGGGGCACGGGTCACTGAAGCTTTCTTT
size: -; V: TRBV4-3; J: TRBJ2-7; D: TRBD1; CDR3: CASSQGTEFAYEQYF; DNA: TGCGCCAGCAGCCAGGGGACAGAATTTGCCTACGAGCAGTACTTC
size: -; V: TRBV9; J: TRBJ2-1; D: TRBD2; CDR3: CASSNGLAGTRNEQFF; DNA: TGTGCCAGCAGCAACGGACTAGCGGGAACCCGCAATGAGCAGTTCTTC
size: -; V: TRBV29-1; J: TRBJ2-3; D: -; CDR3: CSVRSSTDTQYF; DNA: TGCAGCGTGCGGTCTAGCACAGATACGCAGTATTTT
size: -; V: TRBV6-6; J: TRBJ1-2; D: TRBD1; CDR3: CASSPWDRANYGYTF; DNA: TGTGCCAGCAGCCCGTGGGACAGAGCTAACTATGGCTACACCTTC
size: -; V: TRBV28; J: TRBJ2-5; D: -; CDR3: CASSFGAIVQETQYF; DNA: TGTGCCAGCAGTTTCGGCGCTATAGTCCAAGAGACCCAGTACTTC
size: few; V: TRBV9; J: TRBJ1-5; D: -; CDR3: CASSVGGGEGQPQHF; DNA: TGTGCCAGCAGCGTAGGGGGGGGAGAGGGACAGCCCCAGCATTTT
size: -; V: TRBV4-1; J: TRBJ1-1; D: -; CDR3: CASSQPPRKNTEAFF; DNA: TGCGCCAGCAGCCAGCCCCCCAGGAAAAACACTGAAGCTTTCTTT
size: -; V: TRBV2; J: TRBJ1-2; D: TRBD1; CDR3: CASSERTGSLRGYTF; DNA: TGTGCCAGCAGTGAGCGGACAGGGAGTCTCCGGGGCTACACCTTC
size: -; V: TRBV7-6; J: TRBJ1-1; D: -; CDR3: CASSLGAGPNTEAFF; DNA: TGTGCCAGCAGCTTAGGTGCAGGGCCGAACACTGAAGCTTTCTTT
size: -; V: TRBV11-1; J: TRBJ2-6; D: TRBD1; CDR3: CASSSGTGTSGANVLTF; DNA: TGTGCCAGCAGCTCAGGGACAGGGACGTCCGGGGCCAACGTCCTGACTTTC
size: once; V: TRBV11-2; J: TRBJ2-7; D: -; CDR3: CASSSASSVIYEQYF; DNA: TGTGCCAGCAGCTCAGCATCTAGTGTAATCTACGAGCAGTACTTC
size: once; V: TRBV9; J: TRBJ2-1; D: TRBD2; CDR3: CASSVTTGLATNEQFF; DNA: TGTGCCAGCAGCGTAACAACGGGACTAGCTACAAATGAGCAGTTCTTC
size: -; V: TRBV7-8; J: TRBJ2-2; D: -; CDR3: CASSLPVRRKNTGELFF; DNA: TGTGCCAGCAGCTTACCCGTCAGGCGAAAGAACACCGGGGAGCTGTTTTTT
size: -; V: TRBV19; J: TRBJ2-1; D: -; CDR3: CASKPSGSSYNEQFF; DNA: TGTGCCAGTAAACCGTCTGGCAGCTCCTACAATGAGCAGTTCTTC
size: -; V: TRBV29-1; J: TRBJ1-1; D: -; CDR3: CSAQTLNTEAFF; DNA: TGCAGCGCGCAGACACTGAACACTGAAGCTTTCTTT
size: -; V: TRBV19; J: TRBJ2-1; D: TRBD2; CDR3: CASSIDREVNEQFF; DNA: TGTGCCAGTAGTATAGACCGGGAGGTAAATGAGCAGTTCTTC
size: -; V: TRBV13; J: TRBJ2-3; D: TRBD2; CDR3: CASSSGTSGRLSTDTQYF; DNA: TGTGCCAGCAGCTCCGGGACTAGCGGGAGGCTTAGCACAGATACGCAGTATTTT
size: -; V: TRBV7-9; J: TRBJ2-7; D: -; CDR3: CASSPISGGTYEQYF; DNA: TGTGCCAGCAGCCCCATCTCCGGGGGCACCTACGAGCAGTACTTC
size: -; V: TRBV4-3; J: TRBJ1-1; D: -; CDR3: CASSQAGGNTEAFF; DNA: TGCGCCAGCAGCCAAGCTGGGGGAAACACTGAAGCTTTCTTT
size: -; V: TRBV23-1; J: TRBJ2-3; D: TRBD1; CDR3: CASPSQTGGITDTQYF; DNA: TGCGCCAGCCCCTCCCAGACAGGGGGCATCACAGATACGCAGTATTTT